What follows are 9 T cell receptor beta chains derived from one specimen sequenced in a study of beta chain bispecific antibodies for T cell cancers (dated by TCRdb to the early 2020s). What the work shows at the level of the full study, not this receptor alone: Every sequenced sample contained a mix of leukemia cell line cells and normal T cells, and most targeted TRBV signal came from the leukemia cells rather than from the normal T cells.

Their specific antigens are unknown. Receptor amplification or capture employed 5' RACE. TCRdb ran its own pipeline on the public reads, namely fastp trimming at Q25 and MiXCR clone calling, and kept in-frame beta chains. Under each unique CDR3 protein, matching rows form one entry showing the most common genes and DNA. The sample table holds just over 20,000 distinct CDR3 sequences, of which about 2.6% were seen once. In total, the top ten clones hold about 30% of the sample. T cells were expanded from blood mononuclear cells for 3 to 4 days with either the anti-CD3 antibody OKT3 or CD3/CD28 Dynabeads. Sequenced material: healthy donor T cells cultured with leukemia cells. The receptors here all came from a human donor in good health. Some clones in this sample may be carry-over from other donors' samples.

V and J are TRBV5-1 and TRBJ2-2; D might be TRBD1 or TRBD2, each matching 5 bases. V shed 2 bases and J shed 9 bases, with 17 bases lying between them. The CDR3 is 15 residues long. Germline V lookup: CDR1 SGHRS, CDR2 YFSETQ. The CDR3 region has the DNA TGCGCCAGCAGCTTTCCGGGACCCGGATCTCGGGAGCTGTTTTTT. The encoded protein is CASSFPGPGSRELFF.

This clonotype was observed at least ten times. This chain joins TRBV7-9 and TRBJ2-5; D gene unclear. There are 13 residues in the CDR3. Germline loops: CDR1 SEHNR, CDR2 FQNEAQ (reference sequence). V lost 7 bases and J 1 base, leaving 10 bases between the germline ends. In nucleotides, the CDR3 is TGTGCCAGCACTATGGCAGGCCAAGAGACCCAGTACTTC. It yields the protein CASTMAGQETQYF. The variable domain in full, with the rest retrieved from reference TRBV7-9 and TRBJ2-5, is DTGVSQNPRHKITKRGQNVTFRCDPISEHNRLYWYRQTLGQGPEFLTYFQNEAQLEKSRLLSDRFSAERPKGSFSTLEIQRTEQGDSAMYLCASTMAGQETQYFGPGTRLLVL.

This clonotype was observed many times. CDR3 sequence (DNA): TGTGCCAGCACAACTACGTGGCAAATTTGGTATGAGCAGTTCTTC. This gives the protein CASTTTWQIWYEQFF. The genes are TRBV25-1 and TRBJ2-1; D uncertain. This CDR3 comprises 15 residues. Germline CDR1 reads MGHDK; CDR2 reads SYGVNS. V was clipped by 7 bases and J by 8 bases, with 21 bases between them.

CDR3 sequence reads: CASRGLRGVIFKPQHF. For the CDR3, the DNA is TGTGCCAGCCGGGGACTCAGGGGGGTAATCTTCAAGCCCCAGCATTTT. The chain links TRBV3-1 to TRBJ1-5; 7 bases line up with TRBD1. The CDR3 extends over 16 amino acids. V shed 8 bases, J shed 8 bases, and the junction held 18 bases outside the gene matches. CDR1 and CDR2 from the germline V gene are LGHDT and YNNKEL (reference sequence).

This clonotype was counted between two and nine times. The CDR3 sequence: CASSSEDRQTQYF. CDR3 DNA: TGTGCCAGCTCCTCCGAGGACCGCCAGACCCAGTACTTC. V usage is TRBV6-6 and J usage is TRBJ2-5; D remains ambiguous. This CDR3 spans 13 amino acids. Germline CDR1 reads MNHNY; CDR2 reads SVGAGI (reference sequence). The ends were cut back, 8 bases at V and 6 bases at J, with 16 bases in the middle.

This clonotype was recorded many times. The chain employs TRBV13 and TRBJ1-1, with 10 positions matching TRBD1. After removal of 6 bases from V and 11 bases from J, the junction contained 9 bases not matched to a gene. The CDR3 spans 13 residues. Germline CDR1 reads PRHDT; CDR2 reads FYEKMQ (reference sequence). In DNA form, the CDR3 reads TGTGCCAGCAGGGGACAGGGGCCCTTTTGGGCTTTCTTT. The encoded protein is CASRGQGPFWAFF.

This clonotype was seen ten or more times. This chain joins TRBV7-8 and TRBJ2-2; D remains ambiguous. The CDR3 is 12 residues long. Per the germline V gene, CDR1 is SGHVS and CDR2 is FQNEAQ. V dropped 5 bases and J dropped 4 bases, with 5 bases sitting between them. The CDR3: CASSAFTGELFF. CDR3 in DNA: TGTGCCAGCAGCGCATTCACCGGGGAGCTGTTTTTT.

This clonotype was counted at least ten times. The chain couples TRBV5-1 to TRBJ1-1; 8 nucleotides align to TRBD1. This CDR3 is built from 15 residues. Trimming cost V 2 bases and J 1 base; bases outside gene matches: 4. From germline, CDR1 is SGHRS and CDR2 YFSETQ. The CDR3 spells CASSFSGTGNTEAFF. The CDR3 DNA is TGCGCCAGCAGCTTTTCCGGGACAGGGAACACTGAAGCTTTCTTT.

This clonotype was observed at least ten times. This sequence joins TRBV5-1 and TRBJ2-7, with D perhaps given as TRBD1 or TRBD2 (6 bases each). This CDR3 contains 16 residues. From germline, CDR1 is SGHRS and CDR2 YFSETQ. Trimming removed 0 bases from V and 4 bases from J, with 17 bases in between. Here the CDR3 reads CASSLEGGTTSYEQYF. The CDR3 DNA reads TGCGCCAGCAGCTTGGAGGGGGGAACCACTTCGTACGAGCAGTACTTC.